This T cell receptor (beta chain) was profiled in a study of T cell repertoires in cytomegalovirus infection. Turning to the study itself: Selected CMV epitopes included recently identified HLA-C-restricted ones as well as well-studied HLA-B-restricted ones. Based on public TCR beta signatures, there were indications of CMV infection and of a matching HLA type. Study-level results: Summed frequency of public TCR beta families distinguished CMV carriers with the relevant HLA. HLA-C-restricted TCR beta clonotypes specific for CMV led the ex vivo response.

This clonotype was recorded a few times. As yet, its antigen is unknown. With V trimmed by 0 bases and J by 7 bases, 5 bases remained unmatched. Per germline, CDR1 DFQATT and CDR2 SNEGSKA (reference sequence). The CDR3 runs to 14 residues. Via MiXCR, TCRdb re-called the reads, giving one row per CDR3 protein. Among around 430,000 distinct CDR3 sequences listed, about 42% were seen once. Sequencing was performed on cultured PBMCs, taken from culture after CMV antigen stimulation. This rearrangement joins TRBV20-1 to TRBJ2-1; 8 bases map to TRBD1. This TCR was sampled from a human donor in good health (CMV status not recorded). Some clones in this sample may be carry-over from other donors' samples. CDR3 loop: CSARDLHRGNEQFF. In nucleotides, the CDR3 is TGCAGTGCTAGAGATTTACACAGGGGGAATGAGCAGTTCTTC.